Sequencing of this T cell receptor beta chain was carried out in a study of CD8+ T cells in alopecia areata. Points from the study as a whole: Affected scalp, especially in alopecia totalis/universalis, had a higher clonality than normal scalp did.

This clone was picked up one time. As yet, its antigen is unknown. Extracted RNA was reverse transcribed, and the resulting cDNA served as sequencing template. Produced via immunoSEQ multiplex PCR; TCRdb's table is partial and in-frame only. This sample has about 160,000 clones; around 50% occur once, and the top ten carry about 6.4%. It was from alopecia areata patients that lesional scalp punch biopsies and peripheral blood were collected. Germline V gives CDR1 SGDLS, CDR2 YYNGEE. The CDR3 is 12 amino acids. V was clipped by 4 bases and J by 8 bases, with 10 bases between them. Material for sequencing was CD4+ T cells sorted from blood. The TCR comes from a human donor with alopecia areata. This chain joins TRBV9 and TRBJ2-4; no firm D call. The CDR3, as DNA: TGTGCCAGCAGCCACAGTGGAGACATTCAGTACTTC. Its protein is CASSHSGDIQYF.